This T cell receptor (beta chain) originates from a study of T-cell reconstitution after alpha-beta-depleted transplantation in children. Unique molecular identifiers were incorporated into the prepared TCRbeta library. A single record per CDR3 protein comes from TCRdb applying MiXCR to the PCR reads. The sample includes about 230,000 distinct CDR3 sequences, around 9.9% seen only once; the top ten take roughly 27%. Study conclusions and caveats: Counts and diversity of T cells one year after transplant came mostly from newly produced T cells. Some patients showed high day-60 TCRbeta diversity, which derived from surviving recipient T cells and thymic progenitors. Two months or so post-transplant, alpha-beta T cells reportedly derived from several hundred expanded graft clones.

This CDR3 comprises 12 residues. Deletions cut 2 bases from V and 3 bases from J, with 2 bases between. This clonotype was recorded many times. Its antigen remains unknown. This TCR came from a child younger than two with acute myeloid leukemia, due to receive a stem cell transplant. This sample comprised PBMCs, obtained before TCRalphabeta/CD19-depleted stem cell transplant. This chain uses TRBV12-3 or TRBV12-4 with TRBJ1-5, with D unresolved. The CDR3 DNA sequence: TGTGCCAGCAGTTTAACCAATCAGCCCCAGCATTTT. Amino acid sequence: CASSLTNQPQHF.